The 14 T cell receptor beta chains below were found in one sample sequenced in a study of T cells in Graves' hyperthyroidism and ophthalmopathy. RNA transcripts gave rise to amplified TCR beta CDR3 regions. The HTBI set primed first-round TCR CDR3 RT-PCR. Each CDR3 protein is one row after TCRdb ran MiXCR on the multiplex PCR reads. The repertoire includes approximately 330,000 distinct CDR3 sequences, 12% to 15% of them detected once, and roughly 35% sits in the top ten. Material: blood. The receptor source for this set is a woman between 35 and 50 years old with Graves' ophthalmopathy.

This clonotype was seen a few times. The V call is TRBV25-1, the J call TRBJ2-1; the D is unclear. Between the trimmed V and J ends, which lost 2 bases and 6 bases, there was a span of 14 bases. This CDR3 comprises 15 residues. CDR1 MGHDK and CDR2 SYGVNS come from the germline V gene. CDR3 coding DNA: TGTGCCAGCAGTGAACCCCAGCAACGCGGCAATGAGCAGTTCTTC. Amino acid sequence: CASSEPQQRGNEQFF.

This clonotype came up many times. The gene calls are TRBV27 and TRBJ2-3; D gene uncertain. Germline V gene data show CDR1 as MNHEY and CDR2 as SMNVEV (reference sequence). V lost 2 bases and J lost 2, with 8 bases in between. The CDR3 runs to 14 residues. The CDR3 protein is CASSLLGHTDTQYF. Written as DNA, the CDR3 is TGTGCCAGCAGTTTACTTGGTCACACAGATACGCAGTATTTT.

This clonotype has only a few counts. The chain combines TRBV18 with TRBJ2-7; D gene ambiguous. The ends were cut back, 3 bases at V and 2 bases at J, with 11 bases in the middle. This CDR3 is built from 14 residues. The germline CDR1 and CDR2 sequences are KGHSH and LQKENI. The CDR3 DNA follows: TGTGCCAGCTCACCTTCCGGGTCGCCCTACGAGCAGTACTTC. This encodes CASSPSGSPYEQYF. The whole variable domain, filled in from reference TRBV18 and TRBJ2-7, reads NAGVMQNPRHLVRRRGQEARLRCSPMKGHSHVYWYRQLPEEGLKFMVYLQKENIIDESGMPKERFSAEFPKEGPSILRIQQVVRGDSAAYFCASSPSGSPYEQYFGPGTRLTVT.

This clonotype was recorded many times. J is TRBJ1-1 and V is TRBV20-1; TRBD1 agrees at 7 bases. Germline CDR1 is DFQATT and CDR2 is SNEGSKA (reference sequence). The CDR3 consists of 16 residues. J gave up 0 bases and V 0 bases, and 7 bases lay outside the gene matches. The CDR3, as DNA: TGCAGTGCTAGAGATTATAAGGGGGCCATGAACACTGAAGCTTTCTTT. It is translated as CSARDYKGAMNTEAFF.

This clonotype was observed once. Just one base apart from a much larger clone, this may be a read error. The chain recombines TRBV27 with TRBJ2-3; D might be TRBD1 (5 bases). This CDR3 spans 15 amino acids. With 8 bases removed from V and 3 bases from J, the gap between germline ends came to 18 bases. Germline V CDR1 and CDR2: MNHEY, SMNVEV (reference sequence). The CDR3 loop reads CASGPLRAGTDTQYF. The DNA of the CDR3 is TGTGCCAGCGGCCCACTACGGGCAGGGACAGATACGCAGTATTTT.

The chain is built from TRBV19 and TRBJ2-1; TRBD2 is a possible D gene (5 bases). The CDR3 contains 16 residues. Germline lookup yields CDR1 LNHDA and CDR2 SQIVND (reference sequence). The V gene lost 3 bases and the J gene lost 0 bases, with 12 bases spanning the gap. The CDR3 protein is CASSIWSGSSYNEQFF. The CDR3 nucleotides read TGTGCCAGTAGTATTTGGAGCGGATCCTCCTACAATGAGCAGTTCTTC.

In this sample, this clonotype turned up many times. The rearrangement links TRBV27 to TRBJ2-3; the D call may be TRBD1 or TRBD2 (6 bases each). The CDR3 contains 13 residues. Germline CDR1 reads MNHEY; CDR2 reads SMNVEV (reference sequence). V was cut by 4 bases and J by 6 bases, with 11 bases left in between. The CDR3 DNA reads TGTGCCAGCAGTTCTCGGGGGCGTGATACGCAGTATTTT. Its protein is CASSSRGRDTQYF.

This clonotype was detected many times. The genes are TRBV6-1 and TRBJ2-2; 7 positions match TRBD1. The CDR3 is 14 residues long. Looked up from germline, CDR1 is MNHNS and CDR2 is SASEGT. The J segment lost 6 bases and the V segment lost 5 bases, leaving 6 bases of the junction unmatched. The CDR3 loop reads CASSLHDRAGELFF. In nucleotides, the CDR3 is TGTGCCAGCAGTTTGCATGACAGGGCCGGGGAGCTGTTTTTT.

Ten or more counts support this clonotype. This chain links TRBV20-1 with TRBJ2-1; 10 positions match TRBD2. Germline lookup yields CDR1 DFQATT and CDR2 SNEGSKA (reference sequence). This CDR3 has 15 residues. V gave up 6 bases and J gave up 7 bases; unmatched junction bases: 12. This CDR3 reads CSALPPLAGRNEQFF. The CDR3 DNA reads as TGCAGTGCCCTCCCCCCACTAGCGGGGAGAAATGAGCAGTTCTTC.

The chain employs TRBV7-4 and TRBJ2-3; perhaps TRBD2 as D (5 bases). V was pared by 5 bases and J by 4 bases, with 28 bases between. Germline values: CDR1 SGHVT, CDR2 SQSDAQ. This CDR3 is 19 amino acids long. This chain's CDR3 is CASSPPRLLAQKVSDTQYF. In DNA form, the CDR3 reads TGTGCCAGCAGCCCCCCTCGACTATTAGCACAGAAGGTATCAGATACGCAGTATTTT.

This chain joins TRBV4-1 and TRBJ2-1; 8 nucleotides align to TRBD2. The CDR3 is made up of 15 amino acids. Germline V CDR1 and CDR2: MGHRA, YSYEKL. V was clipped by 4 bases and J by 9 bases; unmatched bases: 11. CDR3 protein: CASSPTGGGLGEQFF. Here the CDR3 DNA reads TGCGCCAGCAGCCCCACAGGCGGGGGGTTGGGTGAGCAGTTCTTC.

At least ten counts were recorded for this clonotype. This chain connects TRBV18 to TRBJ1-5; D is ambiguous. Trimming removed 3 bases at V and 3 bases at J, with 6 bases between. CDR3 length equals 13 residues. CDR1 KGHSH and CDR2 LQKENI come from the germline V gene. DNA for the CDR3: TGTGCCAGCTCACCGTCGATCAATCAGCCCCAGCATTTT. It specifies CASSPSINQPQHF.

There are a few counts of this clonotype. The chain links TRBV10-1 to TRBJ2-6, with D perhaps being TRBD1 or TRBD2 (5 bases each). The CDR3 has 16 residues. CDR1 is WNHNN, CDR2 SYGVQD, per germline (reference sequence). With 2 bases removed from V and 0 bases from J, the gap between germline ends came to 8 bases. Here the CDR3 DNA reads TGCGCCAGCAGTGAGGGGGGAGTCTCTGGGGCCAACGTCCTGACTTTC. This gives the protein CASSEGGVSGANVLTF.

This clonotype showed up many times. The J gene is TRBJ1-5, the V gene TRBV12-3 or TRBV12-4; D remains ambiguous. V gave up 1 base and J gave up 0 bases, with 7 bases separating them. The CDR3 loop spans 15 amino acids. The CDR3 region is CASSLGSYSNQPQHF. The CDR3 region has the DNA TGTGCCAGCAGTTTAGGCAGTTATAGCAATCAGCCCCAGCATTTT.